This T cell receptor (beta chain) stems from a study of blood T cell repertoires in COVID-19. Study-wide context: T cells, B-cell-depleted T cells, or PBMCs supplied cDNA or gDNA.

Methods used by the authors: Amplification from reference gene primers served as the basis for estimated nucleated cell counts. Assay used: immunoSEQ multiplex PCR; TCRdb lists only in-frame clones, some missing. V, J and clone size are those of that table, while D and trimming were read from the DNA. The sample has some 140,000 clones; approximately 78% are singletons. The J segment lost 0 bases and the V segment lost 6 bases, leaving 5 bases of the junction unmatched. Germline V gene lookup returns CDR1 MDHEN and CDR2 SYDVKM. CDR3 size: 18 residues. The rearrangement uses TRBV28 and TRBJ2-2; TRBD2 agrees at 15 bases. The sequenced sample was peripheral blood. The clonotype comes from a man aged 60-69 years who had recovered from COVID-19. The CDR3 DNA reads as TGTGCCAGCAGCATTGGACTAGCGGGAGGGCCGAACACCGGGGAGCTGTTTTTT. This codes for CASSIGLAGGPNTGELFF.